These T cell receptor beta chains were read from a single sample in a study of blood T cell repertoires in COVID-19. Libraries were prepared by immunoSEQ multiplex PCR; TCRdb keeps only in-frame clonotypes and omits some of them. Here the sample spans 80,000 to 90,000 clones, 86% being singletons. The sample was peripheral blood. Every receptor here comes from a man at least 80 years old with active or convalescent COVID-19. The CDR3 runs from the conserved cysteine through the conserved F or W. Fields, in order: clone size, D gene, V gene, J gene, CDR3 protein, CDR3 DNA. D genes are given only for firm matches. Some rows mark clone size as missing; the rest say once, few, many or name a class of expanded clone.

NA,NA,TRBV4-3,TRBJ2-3,CASSQVGGGSTDTQYF,TGCGCCAGCAGCCAAGTGGGTGGCGGTAGCACAGATACGCAGTATTTT
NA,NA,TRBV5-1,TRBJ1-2,CASSLAGELSYGYTF,TGCGCCAGCAGCTTGGCCGGGGAATTGAGCTATGGCTACACCTTC
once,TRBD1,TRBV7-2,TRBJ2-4,CASSQQGAGNIQYF,TGTGCCAGCAGCCAACAGGGGGCCGGAAACATTCAGTACTTC
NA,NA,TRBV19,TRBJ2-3,CASSPTGRTDTQYF,TGTGCCAGTAGTCCAACAGGCCGCACAGATACGCAGTATTTT
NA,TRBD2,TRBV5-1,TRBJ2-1,CASSLYPWTSGRPSYNEQFF,TGCGCCAGCAGCTTGTACCCCTGGACTAGCGGGAGACCATCCTACAATGAGCAGTTCTTC
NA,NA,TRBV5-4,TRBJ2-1,CASSPTGSYNEQFF,TGTGCCAGCAGTCCTACAGGCTCCTACAATGAGCAGTTCTTC
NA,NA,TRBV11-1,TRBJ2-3,CASSKGQGASTDTQYF,TGTGCCAGCAGCAAAGGACAAGGGGCCTCCACAGATACGCAGTATTTT
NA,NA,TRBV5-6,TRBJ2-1,CASSTWTLRDEQFF,TGTGCCAGCAGCACATGGACACTTAGGGATGAGCAGTTCTTC
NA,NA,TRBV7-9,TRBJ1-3,CASSPPGGASGNTIYF,TGTGCCAGCAGCCCCCCCGGGGGGGCCTCTGGAAACACCATATATTTT
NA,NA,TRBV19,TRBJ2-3,CASSISSGTDTQYF,TGTGCCAGTAGTATCTCTAGCGGCACAGATACGCAGTATTTT
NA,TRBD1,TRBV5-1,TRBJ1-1,CASSSTGFTEAFF,TGCGCCAGCAGCTCGACAGGGTTCACTGAAGCTTTCTTT
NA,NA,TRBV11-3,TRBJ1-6,CASSTSRDSPLHF,TGTGCCAGCAGCACCAGCAGGGATTCACCCCTCCACTTT
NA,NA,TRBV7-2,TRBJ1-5,CASSLVVRQNQPQHF,TGTGCCAGCAGCTTAGTAGTTAGACAGAATCAGCCCCAGCATTTT
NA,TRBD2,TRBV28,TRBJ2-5,CASSPFPGASGSLETQYF,TGTGCCAGCAGCCCCTTCCCGGGGGCTAGCGGGAGTTTAGAGACCCAGTACTTC
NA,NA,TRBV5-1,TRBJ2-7,CASSPDIYEQYF,TGCGCCAGCAGCCCTGACATCTACGAGCAGTACTTC
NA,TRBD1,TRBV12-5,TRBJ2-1,CASGLFGTGMVNEQFF,TGTGCTAGTGGTTTGTTCGGGACAGGGATGGTCAATGAGCAGTTCTTC
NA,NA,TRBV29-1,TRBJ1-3,CSEIRGDTIYF,TGCAGTGAGATTCGGGGTGACACCATATATTTT
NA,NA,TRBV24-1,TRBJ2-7,CATSDHMKSVHEQYF,TGTGCCACCAGTGATCATATGAAGTCGGTGCACGAGCAGTACTTC
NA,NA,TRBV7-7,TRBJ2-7,CASSLDASGEQYF,TGTGCTAGCAGCTTAGATGCCTCGGGGGAGCAGTACTTC
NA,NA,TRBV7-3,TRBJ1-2,CASSLTGGTGYTF,TGTGCCAGCAGCTTAACAGGAGGGACGGGCTACACCTTC
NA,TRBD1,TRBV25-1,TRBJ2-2,CASMDRGLTGELFF,TGTGCCAGTATGGACAGGGGGCTCACCGGGGAGCTGTTTTTT
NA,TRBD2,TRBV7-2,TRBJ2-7,CASSSLAGALYEQYF,TGTGCCAGCAGCTCGCTAGCGGGAGCACTCTACGAGCAGTACTTC
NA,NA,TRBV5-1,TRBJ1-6,CASSLTGGDSPLHF,TGCGCCAGCAGCTTGACTGGGGGGGATTCACCCCTCCACTTT
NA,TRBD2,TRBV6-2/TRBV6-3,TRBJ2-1,CASSPVGGGSYNEQFF,TGTGCCAGCAGTCCCGTCGGGGGAGGGTCCTACAATGAGCAGTTCTTC
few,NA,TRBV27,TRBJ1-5,CASSLFGGQPQHF,TGTGCCAGCAGTTTATTTGGGGGCCAGCCCCAGCATTTT
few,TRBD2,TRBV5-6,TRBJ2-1,CASSLQRELRNEQFF,TGTGCCAGCAGCTTGCAGCGGGAGCTTCGAAATGAGCAGTTCTTC
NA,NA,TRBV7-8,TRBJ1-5,CASSSTRSNQPQHF,TGTGCCAGCAGCTCCACCCGGAGCAATCAGCCCCAGCATTTT
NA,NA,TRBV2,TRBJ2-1,CASSERSSYNEQFF,TGTGCCAGCAGTGAAAGGAGCTCCTACAATGAGCAGTTCTTC
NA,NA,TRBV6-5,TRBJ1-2,CASSNAGLGYTF,TGTGCCAGCAGTAACGCGGGTCTTGGCTACACCTTC
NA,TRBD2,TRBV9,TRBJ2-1,CASSGGTSGYNEQFF,TGTGCCAGCAGCGGTGGGACTAGCGGCTACAATGAGCAGTTCTTC
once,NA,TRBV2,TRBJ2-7,CASSEAPDSEQYF,TGTGCCAGCAGTGAAGCTCCGGACAGCGAGCAGTACTTC
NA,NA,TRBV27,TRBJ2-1,CASSLGGDTMRNEQFF,TGTGCCAGCAGTTTAGGTGGGGACACTATGAGGAATGAGCAGTTCTTC
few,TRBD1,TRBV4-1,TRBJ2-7,CASSQDGTGAYEQYF,TGCGCCAGCAGCCAAGACGGGACAGGGGCCTACGAGCAGTACTTC
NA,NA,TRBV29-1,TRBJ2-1,CSVSAGTRNEQFF,TGCAGCGTGTCGGCAGGGACTCGGAATGAGCAGTTCTTC
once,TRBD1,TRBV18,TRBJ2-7,CASSPQGTGGEQYF,TGTGCCAGCTCACCACAGGGGACAGGGGGAGAGCAGTACTTC
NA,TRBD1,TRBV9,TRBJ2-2,CASSATGQGQSPGELFF,TGTGCCAGCAGCGCAACTGGACAGGGGCAGTCACCCGGGGAGCTGTTTTTT
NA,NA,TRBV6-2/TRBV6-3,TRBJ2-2,CASTPPSNTGELFF,TGTGCCAGCACCCCCCCGTCGAACACCGGGGAGCTGTTTTTT
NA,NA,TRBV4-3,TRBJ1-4,CASSRDSTNNEKLFF,TGCGCCAGCAGCCGCGACAGCACTAATAATGAAAAACTGTTTTTT